The rows below give T cell receptor beta chains drawn from one sample of a study of breast tumors, draining lymph nodes, adjacent tissues. MiXCR was run by TCRdb on the multiplex PCR reads, yielding one entry per CDR3 protein. In the table there are fewer than 250,000 distinct CDR3 sequences, approximately 29% of which are singletons. The sequencing input was axillary lymph node tissue. Every receptor here comes from a female donor with breast cancer. Some clones in this sample may be carry-over from other donors' samples. Each CDR3 is given with its conserved first and last residue.

v_call cdr3_aa
TRBV3-1 CASSQYTGGGYTF
TRBV7-9 CASSLVDKISGETQYF
TRBV11-1 CASSLAGTPIYNEQFF
TRBV20-1 CSAPGLALDEQFF
TRBV4-1 CASSQAPGGTEGIATNEKLFF
TRBV5-1 CASSLAGTGGTGELFF
TRBV5-1 CASSTTLSGANVLTF
TRBV28 CASSFSLAELTGELFF
TRBV18 CASSPGQGVNQPQHF
TRBV9 CASSLGAGELFF
TRBV19 CASSINPGQPRSHGYTF
TRBV6-5 CASSFGDSLNTIYF
TRBV5-8 CASSPGSTTDTQYF
TRBV20-1 CSVVPGKNYEQYF
TRBV15 CATSGGYTEAFF
TRBV7-8 CASSLVGRNEQFF
TRBV25-1 CASSENRVGTQYF
TRBV6-6 CASRQGESNEQFF
TRBV10-3 CAISESILQGGYTF
TRBV7-6 CASSLAPGQSNSPLHF
TRBV15 CATSRGTGGLGLAVGELFF
TRBV6-1 CASSEDWDRGSYGYTF